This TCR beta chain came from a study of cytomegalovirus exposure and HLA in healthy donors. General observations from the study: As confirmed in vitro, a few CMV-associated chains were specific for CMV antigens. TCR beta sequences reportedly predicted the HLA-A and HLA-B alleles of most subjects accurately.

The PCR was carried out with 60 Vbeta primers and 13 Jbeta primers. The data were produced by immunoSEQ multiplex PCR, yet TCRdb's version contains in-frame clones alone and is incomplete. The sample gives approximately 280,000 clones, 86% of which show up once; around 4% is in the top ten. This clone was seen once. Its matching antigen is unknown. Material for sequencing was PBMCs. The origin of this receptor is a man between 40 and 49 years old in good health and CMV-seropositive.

The CDR3 DNA sequence: TGTGCCAGCAGCCGGGACAGGGTGAACGAGCAGTACTTC. Encoded protein: CASSRDRVNEQYF. The chain employs TRBV7-2 and TRBJ2-7; 9 bases align to TRBD1. Unmatched junction bases numbered 4, after V lost 5 bases and J lost 5 bases. Germline V CDR1 and CDR2: SGHTA, FQGNSA. The CDR3 covers 13 residues.